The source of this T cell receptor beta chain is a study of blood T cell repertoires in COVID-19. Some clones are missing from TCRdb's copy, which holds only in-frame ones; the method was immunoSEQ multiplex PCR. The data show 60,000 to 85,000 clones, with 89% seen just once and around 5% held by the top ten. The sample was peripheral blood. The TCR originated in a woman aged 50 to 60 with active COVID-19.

The CDR3, as DNA: TGTGCCAGCAGCCGAGAAGCAGGGATGGTGACAGATACGCAGTATTTT. Translation gives CASSREAGMVTDTQYF. J is TRBJ2-3 and V is TRBV11-2, with a possible D match to TRBD1 (5 bases). The CDR3 sequence is 16 residues long. Between the trimmed V and J ends, which lost 5 bases and 3 bases, there was a span of 18 bases. Germline V gene sequence: CDR1 SGHAT, CDR2 FQNNGV.